The T cell receptor beta chain under discussion was sequenced for a study of CD8+ T cells in alopecia areata. Overall study: Patients in the treated group were given tofacitinib by mouth, 5 to 10 mg twice a day. Treatment with tofacitinib (6 to 18 months) was followed by 6 months off drug.

Following RNA extraction, reverse transcription yielded cDNA that acted as the sequencing template. The repertoire was sequenced with immunoSEQ multiplex PCR; TCRdb's copy has only in-frame clones and lacks some. In the table there are 200,000 to 250,000 clones, more than 45% of which are singletons. Separation by sorting yielded CD4+ and CD8+ T cells from PBMCs. CDR3 length: 14 amino acids. The germline V gene has CDR1 LGHNT and CDR2 FRNRAP. With 1 base clipped from V and 4 bases from J, the junction kept 1 base outside the gene matches. This clone was seen a few times. The material was CD4+ T cells sorted from blood, obtained at week 0. This chain joins TRBV12-5 and TRBJ1-2, with 9 positions matching TRBD1. This clonotype originated in a human donor with alopecia areata. CDR3 residues: CASGLEDRGYGYTF. CDR3 coding DNA: TGTGCTAGTGGTTTGGAGGACAGGGGCTATGGCTACACCTTC.